This T cell receptor (beta chain) was captured by sequencing in a study of T-cell memory formation after mild COVID-19. Findings and limits, study-wide: Mainly in CM and EM were contracting CD4+ clones; CD8+ were in EMRA.

Each CDR3 protein gets one entry after TCRdb re-called the 5' RACE reads with MiXCR. Of about 150,000 distinct CDR3 sequences in the sample, under 15% are singletons; the top ten hold 3% to 4%. Looked up from germline, CDR1 is SGHRS and CDR2 is YFSETQ. V was pared by 1 base and J by 1 base, with 9 bases of the junction left unmatched. The CDR3 runs 17 residues. This clonotype was counted a few times. Its antigen is currently unknown. The chain carries TRBV5-1 and TRBJ2-3; 7 nucleotides align to TRBD2. The material sequenced was PBMCs or a T cell subset sorted from them (not recorded which). The receptor comes from a man younger than 35 who had mild COVID-19 (a few samples of this study predate the infection). Cell type and time point are not known. The DNA of the CDR3 is TGCGCCAGCAGCTTGAGGCCCGTCAGCGGGGGCACAGATACGCAGTATTTT. Translated, it gives CASSLRPVSGGTDTQYF.